These T cell receptor beta chains were read from a single sample in a study of CD8 T cells in ankylosing spondylitis. A single record per CDR3 protein comes from TCRdb applying MiXCR to the 5' RACE reads. The repertoire holds some 700,000 distinct CDR3 sequences, around 19% seen once, with over 15% in the top ten. The sequencing sample was made of blood, either unsorted or a sorted T cell fraction (not recorded which). The receptors were sampled from a male donor with ankylosing spondylitis. Each CDR3 is given with its conserved first and last residue. Each record gives: V gene, clone size, J gene, D gene, CDR3 protein, CDR3 DNA. A D gene is named only where the DNA matches it firmly. For some rows the clone size is stated as once, few or many, or as a class when expanded; others skip it.

TRBV24-1	NA	TRBJ2-1	NA	CAASDLGAGYNEQFF	TGTGCCGCCAGTGATTTGGGTGCGGGATACAATGAGCAGTTCTTC
TRBV12-3/TRBV12-4	NA	TRBJ1-1	TRBD1	CASSALGGQAPNTEAFF	TGTGCCAGCAGTGCCCTTGGGGGACAGGCGCCGAACACTGAAGCTTTCTTT
TRBV2	NA	TRBJ2-2	TRBD2	CASTGLAGKNTGELFF	TGTGCCAGCACCGGACTAGCGGGGAAGAACACCGGGGAGCTGTTTTTT
TRBV5-1	NA	TRBJ2-1	TRBD2	CASSRRREVPHEQFF	TGCGCCAGCAGCCGCCGGCGGGAGGTACCTCATGAGCAGTTCTTC
TRBV7-2	NA	TRBJ2-2	TRBD2	CASSPGLAGSTGELFF	TGTGCCAGCAGCCCAGGACTAGCGGGATCCACCGGGGAGCTGTTTTTT
TRBV7-9	few	TRBJ1-1	NA	CASSGKGANTEAFF	TGTGCCAGCAGCGGAAAGGGAGCTAACACTGAAGCTTTCTTT
TRBV12-3/TRBV12-4	NA	TRBJ1-3	NA	CASSLLRELNSGNTIYF	TGTGCCAGCAGCCTACTAAGGGAATTGAACTCTGGAAACACCATATATTTT
TRBV13	NA	TRBJ2-2	TRBD1	CASHRRDSQANTGELFF	TGTGCCAGCCATAGAAGGGACAGCCAGGCGAACACCGGGGAGCTGTTTTTT
TRBV3-1	NA	TRBJ2-5	NA	CASSQEGKKPQETQYF	TGTGCCAGCAGTCAAGAAGGGAAGAAACCCCAAGAGACCCAGTACTTC
TRBV29-1	few	TRBJ2-3	TRBD1	CSAGQGTDTQYF	TGCAGCGCGGGACAGGGTACAGATACGCAGTATTTT
TRBV11-1	few	TRBJ2-7	TRBD1	CASSPRRDRDREQYF	TGTGCCAGCAGCCCGCGCCGGGACAGGGATCGCGAGCAGTACTTC
TRBV6-1	few	TRBJ2-1	TRBD2	CASSGGARQNSYNEQFF	TGTGCCAGTAGCGGGGGGGCTAGACAAAACTCCTACAATGAGCAGTTCTTC
TRBV12-3/TRBV12-4	few	TRBJ2-2	NA	CASSPETRPGELFF	TGTGCCAGCAGTCCCGAGACCCGCCCCGGGGAGCTGTTTTTT
TRBV20-1	few	TRBJ2-7	NA	CSATTLTAGSYEQYF	TGCAGTGCGACGACTCTCACCGCAGGCTCCTACGAGCAGTACTTC
TRBV6-2/TRBV6-3	NA	TRBJ1-5	TRBD1	CASRFTGEQPQHF	TGTGCCAGCAGGTTTACAGGGGAACAGCCCCAGCATTTT
TRBV4-1	NA	TRBJ2-1	NA	CASSQDGWSSYNEQFF	TGCGCCAGCAGCCAAGATGGCTGGAGCTCCTACAATGAGCAGTTCTTC
TRBV4-3	NA	TRBJ2-2	NA	CASSQDHAALGELFF	TGCGCCAGCAGCCAAGATCACGCAGCACTCGGGGAGCTGTTTTTT
TRBV7-9	NA	TRBJ1-4	NA	CASSRGPESEKLFF	TGTGCCAGCAGCCGGGGACCCGAGAGTGAAAAACTGTTTTTT
TRBV6-5	NA	TRBJ2-2	TRBD2	CASSYMAGGRDTGELFF	TGTGCCAGCAGTTACATGGCGGGAGGGCGGGACACCGGGGAGCTGTTTTTT
TRBV12-3/TRBV12-4	many	TRBJ2-1	TRBD2	CASSFPAGVDNEQFF	TGTGCCAGCAGTTTTCCGGCGGGAGTGGACAATGAGCAGTTCTTC
TRBV7-2	many	TRBJ1-4	TRBD1	CASSFRTGGSEKLFF	TGTGCCAGCAGCTTCCGGACAGGGGGAAGTGAAAAACTGTTTTTT
TRBV2	NA	TRBJ2-7	NA	CASSRTGTEQYF	TGTGCCAGCAGCCGCACAGGGACCGAGCAGTACTTC
TRBV12-3/TRBV12-4	NA	TRBJ1-2	NA	CASSFIGPANYGYTF	TGTGCCAGCAGTTTCATCGGGCCGGCTAACTATGGCTACACCTTC
TRBV10-3	few	TRBJ2-2	NA	CALWQGTGELFF	TGTGCCCTTTGGCAGGGGACCGGGGAGCTGTTTTTT
TRBV30	once	TRBJ1-1	NA	CAWSLRVLNTEAFF	TGTGCCTGGAGTCTAAGGGTTCTCAACACTGAAGCTTTCTTT
TRBV7-9	few	TRBJ2-1	NA	CASSLALDLSYNEQFF	TGTGCCAGCAGCTTAGCCCTAGACCTCTCCTACAATGAGCAGTTCTTC
TRBV4-3	NA	TRBJ2-7	NA	CASSPGTADSYEQYF	TGCGCCAGCAGCCCGGGGACGGCTGACTCCTACGAGCAGTACTTC
TRBV7-2	NA	TRBJ2-7	NA	CASSPRVFGGYEQYF	TGTGCCAGCAGCCCGCGCGTTTTCGGGGGATACGAGCAGTACTTC
TRBV11-2	NA	TRBJ1-4	TRBD1	CASSRVPGQKRTNEKLFF	TGTGCCAGCAGCCGGGTACCGGGACAGAAGCGGACTAATGAAAAACTGTTTTTT
TRBV28	many	TRBJ1-5	NA	CASSSSSVANQPQHF	NA
TRBV5-1	NA	TRBJ1-2	TRBD1	CASSLEDRWIYTF	TGCGCCAGCAGCTTGGAGGACAGGTGGATCTACACCTTC
TRBV7-2	NA	TRBJ2-1	NA	CASSLAAGPYNEQFF	TGTGCCAGCAGCTTAGCTGCGGGGCCCTACAATGAGCAGTTCTTC
TRBV9	few	TRBJ2-2	TRBD1	CASSARQGGTTGELFF	TGTGCCAGCAGCGCCCGACAGGGGGGAACCACCGGGGAGCTGTTTTTT
TRBV7-8	NA	TRBJ1-5	NA	CASSLERDHQPQHF	TGTGCCAGCAGCTTAGAGAGGGATCATCAGCCCCAGCATTTT
TRBV4-3	many	TRBJ2-2	NA	CASSSSWEVPGELFF	TGCGCCAGCAGCTCCTCTTGGGAGGTGCCCGGGGAGCTGTTTTTT
TRBV20-1	NA	TRBJ1-3	NA	CSASTPRPNRQGDGNTIYF	TGCAGTGCTAGCACACCCCGGCCGAATCGGCAGGGAGATGGAAACACCATATATTTT
TRBV20-1	NA	TRBJ2-1	TRBD2	CSAPSWTSGSSYNEQFF	TGCAGTGCTCCCTCCTGGACTAGCGGGAGCTCCTACAATGAGCAGTTCTTC
TRBV4-1	NA	TRBJ2-2	NA	CASSPLGRPSNTGELFF	TGCGCCAGCAGCCCTCTCGGGAGACCCTCGAACACCGGGGAGCTGTTTTTT
TRBV2	NA	TRBJ1-2	NA	CARGTQGPPNYGYTF	TGTGCCAGAGGGACACAGGGCCCCCCTAACTATGGCTACACCTTC
TRBV6-1	NA	TRBJ2-3	NA	CASSEVPRSTDTQYF	TGTGCCAGCAGTGAGGTACCGAGGTCCACAGATACGCAGTATTTT
TRBV20-1	NA	TRBJ1-6	TRBD1	CSARTGTGDSPLHF	TGCAGTGCTAGAACCGGGACAGGGGATTCACCCCTCCACTTT
TRBV4-3	few	TRBJ2-1	NA	CASSQDPPVNSYNEQFF	TGCGCCAGCAGCCAAGATCCCCCAGTGAACTCCTACAATGAGCAGTTCTTC
TRBV20-1	NA	TRBJ2-1	TRBD1	CSARVPGGSYNEQFF	TGCAGTGCTAGAGTCCCAGGGGGCTCCTACAATGAGCAGTTCTTC
TRBV12-3/TRBV12-4	few	TRBJ2-5	NA	CASSLWHLRGGETQYF	TGTGCCAGCAGTTTATGGCATCTAAGGGGGGGAGAGACCCAGTACTTC